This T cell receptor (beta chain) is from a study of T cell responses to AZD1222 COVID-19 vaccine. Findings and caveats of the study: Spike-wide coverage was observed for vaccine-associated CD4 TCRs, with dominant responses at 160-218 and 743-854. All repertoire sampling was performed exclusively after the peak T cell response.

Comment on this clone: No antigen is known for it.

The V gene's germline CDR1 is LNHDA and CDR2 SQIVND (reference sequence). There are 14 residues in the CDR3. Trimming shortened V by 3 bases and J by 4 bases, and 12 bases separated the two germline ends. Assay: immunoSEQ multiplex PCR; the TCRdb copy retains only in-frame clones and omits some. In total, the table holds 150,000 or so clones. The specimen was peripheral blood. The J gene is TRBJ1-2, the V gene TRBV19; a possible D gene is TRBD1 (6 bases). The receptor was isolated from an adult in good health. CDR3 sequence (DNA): TGTGCCAGTAGTATGTCCGTGGACAGCTATGGCTACACCTTC. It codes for CASSMSVDSYGYTF.